The present TCR beta chain was sequenced within a study of CD8+CD57+ T cells in acquired aplastic anemia. Overall study: The DNA of sorted CD4+ and CD8+ cells averaged 3.2 ug. Study results and limitations: Comparison of patients with controls identified twenty-nine shared CD8+ CDR3 sequences.

Genomic DNA provided the template from which TCR beta VDJ and CDR3 profiles were obtained. A single record per CDR3 protein comes from TCRdb applying MiXCR to the reads. Among about 210,000 distinct CDR3 sequences, over 60% were seen once, and the ten largest hold about 29%. Of note for this clonotype: What it binds is not known.

Germline assignment: CDR1 LNHDA and CDR2 SQIVND (reference sequence). Deletions cut 3 bases from V and 3 bases from J, with 10 bases between. The CDR3 is made up of 14 amino acids. The specimen sequenced was sorted CD4+, CD8+, or CD8+CD57+ T cells (not recorded which) from PBMCs. This sequence joins TRBV19 and TRBJ2-3; no clear D. This receptor was obtained from a human donor in good health. This CDR3 is CASSIGVRTDTQYF. CDR3 nucleotides: TGTGCCAGTAGTATTGGCGTCCGTACAGATACGCAGTATTTT.